These T cell receptor beta chains were read from a single sample in a study of shared clonotypes between healthy human individuals. Libraries were prepared by immunoSEQ multiplex PCR; TCRdb keeps only in-frame clonotypes and omits some of them. The sample includes about 2 million clones, about 95% seen only once; the top ten take 0.95% to 1.5%. Sequencing was done on a sample of naive CD8+ T cells sorted from blood. The origin of the receptors is a man aged 18 to 30 in good health. Each CDR3 is given with its conserved first and last residue. The D gene is left open where the match is weak. Expanded clones are given a class, and other clones once, few, many or no size at all.

d_call j_call v_call clone_size cdr3_aa cdr3_nt
- TRBJ2-7 TRBV7-9 - CASSPPVGYEQYF TGTGCCAGCAGCCCTCCTGTGGGCTACGAGCAGTACTTC
- TRBJ1-2 TRBV9 - CASSVGRDLSNYGYTF TGTGCCAGCAGCGTAGGCAGGGATTTGTCTAACTATGGCTACACCTTC
- TRBJ1-6 TRBV7-9 - CASSPFTSSYNSPLHF TGTGCCAGCAGCCCCTTTACTAGCTCCTATAATTCACCCCTCCACTTT
TRBD2 TRBJ2-1 TRBV4-1 - CASSQDSGRDNEQFF TGCGCCAGCAGCCAAGATAGCGGGAGGGACAATGAGCAGTTCTTC
- TRBJ1-2 TRBV27 - CASSLKGSYGYTF TGTGCCAGCAGTTTGAAGGGCTCCTATGGCTACACCTTC
- TRBJ1-1 TRBV28 once CASSLSSAMNTEAFF TGTGCCAGCAGTTTATCCTCAGCCATGAACACTGAAGCTTTCTTT
TRBD2 TRBJ2-7 TRBV5-8 - CASSSWTSGSLPHYEQYF TGTGCCAGCAGCTCATGGACTAGCGGGAGTTTGCCCCACTACGAGCAGTACTTC
- TRBJ2-1 TRBV27 - CASSVGVGGHEQFF TGTGCCAGCAGCGTGGGGGTAGGTGGTCATGAGCAGTTCTTC
- TRBJ2-6 TRBV5-6 - CASSSAQGVSGANVLTF TGTGCCAGCAGCTCCGCGCAAGGGGTCTCTGGGGCCAACGTCCTGACTTTC
- TRBJ1-4 TRBV5-1 once CASSLLGGEAEKLFF TGCGCCAGCAGCTTGTTAGGCGGCGAAGCTGAAAAACTGTTTTTT
TRBD1 TRBJ2-7 TRBV5-6 once CASSHIFQGQYEQYF TGTGCCAGCAGCCATATATTTCAGGGACAGTACGAGCAGTACTTC
- TRBJ2-7 TRBV5-4 - CASSLVETYEQYF TGTGCCAGCAGCTTGGTTGAGACCTACGAGCAGTACTTC
- TRBJ2-5 TRBV7-9 - CASNLLETQYF TGTGCCAGCAACCTATTAGAGACCCAGTACTTC
TRBD1 TRBJ2-1 TRBV5-6 - CASFRTGAWGINSYNEQFF TGTGCCAGCTTCCGGACAGGGGCTTGGGGAATCAACTCCTACAATGAGCAGTTCTTC
- TRBJ1-1 TRBV5-1 - CASSLGGSVFTEAFF TGCGCCAGCAGCTTGGGGGGATCGGTTTTCACTGAAGCTTTCTTT
- TRBJ2-3 TRBV2 - CAGAITGGDTQYF TGTGCCGGTGCTATTACCGGAGGGGATACGCAGTATTTT
TRBD1 TRBJ1-4 TRBV2 - CASSGDSENEKLFF TGTGCCAGCAGTGGGGACAGTGAGAATGAAAAACTGTTTTTT
TRBD1 TRBJ1-1 TRBV10-3 - CAISEDRGPEAFF TGTGCCATCAGTGAGGACAGGGGGCCTGAAGCTTTCTTT
- TRBJ1-2 TRBV10-3 - CAISDEQHYGYTF TGTGCCATCAGTGACGAGCAGCACTATGGCTACACCTTC
TRBD2 TRBJ2-1 TRBV4-3 - CASSLTVAGVHYNEQFF TGCGCCAGCAGCCTGACGGTAGCGGGAGTTCACTACAATGAGCAGTTCTTC
- TRBJ1-2 TRBV30 - CAWGQYGYTF TGTGCCTGGGGACAGTATGGCTACACCTTC
- TRBJ1-5 TRBV5-8 - CASSPGPGYQPQHF TGTGCCAGCAGCCCGGGGCCGGGGTATCAGCCCCAGCATTTT
TRBD1 TRBJ2-5 TRBV6-6 - CASSPLRDSQETQYF TGTGCCAGCAGTCCCCTCAGGGACAGCCAAGAGACCCAGTACTTC
- TRBJ2-7 TRBV7-9 - CASSGNGPSPYEQYF TGTGCCAGCAGCGGAAACGGGCCATCCCCCTACGAGCAGTACTTC
TRBD1 TRBJ2-7 TRBV2 - CASSDEGQGIYEQYF TGTGCCAGCAGTGACGAAGGACAGGGGATATACGAGCAGTACTTC
- TRBJ2-5 TRBV13 - CASSSRSTKETQYF TGTGCCAGCAGCTCACGGAGTACCAAAGAGACCCAGTACTTC
- TRBJ2-5 TRBV5-1 once CASSLALGPEETQYF TGCGCCAGCAGCTTGGCCTTGGGACCAGAAGAGACCCAGTACTTC
- TRBJ2-1 TRBV5-1 - CASSLGEYNEQFF TGCGCCAGCAGCTTAGGGGAATACAATGAGCAGTTCTTC
- TRBJ1-5 TRBV19 - CASSPGEGYQPQHF TGTGCCAGTAGCCCTGGAGAGGGATATCAGCCCCAGCATTTT
- TRBJ2-7 TRBV4-1 - CASSGRLTTINEQYF TGCGCCAGCAGCGGACGACTAACTACGATCAACGAGCAGTACTTC
- TRBJ2-7 TRBV6-5 - CASSYSGNDYEQYF TGTGCCAGCAGTTACTCGGGTAACGACTACGAGCAGTACTTC
- TRBJ2-7 TRBV7-9 - CASSPSGQGVYEQYF TGTGCCAGCAGCCCCTCGGGGCAGGGTGTGTATGAGCAGTACTTC
TRBD2 TRBJ2-7 TRBV28 - CASSTSLAGDSYEQYF TGTGCCAGCAGTACATCCTTAGCGGGGGACTCCTACGAGCAGTACTTC
- TRBJ2-7 TRBV30 - CAWSVDLGAYEQYF TGTGCCTGGAGTGTTGACCTGGGGGCCTACGAGCAGTACTTC
- TRBJ2-3 TRBV6-5 - CASSSQDPPSTDTQYF TGTGCCAGCAGTTCACAGGACCCCCCTAGCACAGATACGCAGTATTTT
- TRBJ2-3 TRBV6-5 - CASSYSPSVDTQYF TGTGCCAGCAGTTACTCGCCATCGGTAGATACGCAGTATTTT
- TRBJ2-1 TRBV7-9 - CASSAASLGVDNEQFF TGTGCCAGCAGCGCTGCTTCACTAGGCGTCGACAATGAGCAGTTCTTC
TRBD1 TRBJ2-2 TRBV5-1 once CASSPGTGDVWNTGELFF TGCGCCAGCAGCCCTGGGACAGGGGACGTTTGGAACACCGGGGAGCTGTTTTTT
- TRBJ2-2 TRBV6-5 - CASGISSNTGELFF TGTGCCAGCGGGATTTCATCGAACACCGGGGAGCTGTTTTTT
- TRBJ1-1 TRBV11-2 - CASSLLGSNTEAFF TGTGCCAGCAGCTTACTGGGGTCGAACACTGAAGCTTTCTTT
TRBD1 TRBJ2-7 TRBV27 - CASSFSTGQGFYEQYF TGTGCCAGCAGTTTTTCAACCGGACAGGGTTTCTACGAGCAGTACTTC
- TRBJ2-1 TRBV27 - CASSSFANEQFF TGTGCCAGCAGTTCCTTCGCGAATGAGCAGTTCTTC
- TRBJ1-4 TRBV4-1 - CASSQEFFPPEKLFF TGCGCCAGCAGCCAAGAATTCTTCCCGCCCGAAAAACTGTTTTTT
TRBD1 TRBJ1-1 TRBV4-1 - CASSQVMGQGLATTEAFF TGCGCCAGCAGCCAAGTAATGGGACAGGGGCTCGCGACCACTGAAGCTTTCTTT
- TRBJ2-7 TRBV30 - CAWNLLQGPYEQYF TGTGCCTGGAATTTACTTCAGGGCCCCTACGAGCAGTACTTC
- TRBJ1-1 TRBV6-1 - CASSGLNTEAFF TGTGCCAGCAGTGGACTGAACACTGAAGCTTTCTTT
- TRBJ2-7 TRBV10-2 - CASSGGGTGFTYEQYF TGCGCCAGCAGTGGGGGAGGTACAGGTTTTACCTACGAGCAGTACTTC
TRBD2 TRBJ2-2 TRBV9 - CASSAHPGTSMSGELFF TGTGCCAGCAGCGCCCACCCCGGGACTAGCATGTCCGGGGAGCTGTTTTTT
- TRBJ2-7 TRBV25-1 - CASSPTRVGQYF TGTGCCAGCAGCCCGACTAGAGTAGGGCAGTACTTC
- TRBJ1-5 TRBV28 - CASSLLVGVIGNQPQHF TGTGCCAGCAGTTTACTTGTGGGAGTAATTGGCAATCAGCCCCAGCATTTT
- TRBJ2-1 TRBV29-1 - CSADNEQFF TGCAGCGCGGACAATGAGCAGTTCTTC
- TRBJ2-3 TRBV7-8 - CASSLAGESTPTDTQYF TGTGCCAGCAGCTTAGCGGGAGAATCGACCCCCACAGATACGCAGTATTTT